A single sample is the source of the 29 T cell receptor beta chains below, sequenced in a study of identical twins. TCRdb re-called the 5' RACE reads through MiXCR, storing one row per CDR3 protein. There are 420,000 or so distinct CDR3 sequences in the sample; roughly 18% occur only once, and approximately 12% lies in the top ten. The sample was naive T cells sorted from blood. These TCRs come from a man between 50 and 59 years old in good health.

The rearrangement links TRBV11-3 to TRBJ2-5; TRBD2 agrees at 14 bases. J gave up 4 bases and V 1 base, and 8 bases lay outside the gene matches. The CDR3 is 18 residues long. Germline V lookup: CDR1 SGHNT, CDR2 YENEEA. The CDR3 DNA reads TGTGCCAGCAGCTTAGGTGGTGGACTAGCGGGAGGCGGAGAGACCCAGTACTTC. Its protein product is CASSLGGGLAGGGETQYF.

This clonotype was seen more than once but under ten times. The chain combines TRBV7-2 with TRBJ1-5; D unclear. Trimming pared 4 bases from V and 0 bases from J, leaving 10 bases between. The CDR3 contains 15 residues. Germline loops: CDR1 SGHTA, CDR2 FQGNSA. CDR3 sequence reads: CASSSYGNSNQPQHF. The CDR3 DNA sequence: TGTGCCAGCAGCTCATACGGCAATAGCAATCAGCCCCAGCATTTT. Drawing the rest from reference TRBV7-2 and TRBJ1-5, the complete variable domain is GAGVSQSPSNKVTEKGKDVELRCDPISGHTALYWYRQSLGQGLEFLIYFQGNSAPDKSGLPSDRFSAERTGGSVSTLTIQRTQQEDSAVYLCASSSYGNSNQPQHFGDGTRLSIL.

V usage is TRBV7-2 and J usage is TRBJ2-7, with D possibly matching TRBD1 (5 bases). V was clipped by 0 bases and J by 2 bases, with 11 bases between them. The length of the CDR3 is 15 residues. Germline values: CDR1 SGHTA, CDR2 FQGNSA. In DNA form, the CDR3 reads TGTGCCAGCAGCTTAGCAGCAGGGCCCCCCTACGAGCAGTACTTC. This gives the protein CASSLAAGPPYEQYF.

This clonotype was counted only a few times. The chain combines TRBV7-2 with TRBJ2-3; D is ambiguous. Germline V gene sequence: CDR1 SGHTA, CDR2 FQGNSA. The CDR3 loop spans 13 amino acids. Trimming cost V 0 bases and J 3 bases, with 4 bases left between them. The CDR3 DNA follows: TGTGCCAGCAGCTTAGCGTTTACAGATACGCAGTATTTT. It specifies CASSLAFTDTQYF.

This clonotype was found a few times. This chain links TRBV6-2 or TRBV6-3 with TRBJ2-5; tentative D call: TRBD2 (7 bases). CDR1 and CDR2 (germline): MNHEY, SVGEGT. This CDR3 is built from 13 residues. The V end lost 5 bases, the J end lost 5 bases, and 12 bases lay between the germline ends. The CDR3 DNA reads TGTGCCAGCAGTGGGAGGGGGGGTGAGACCCAGTACTTC. It codes for CASSGRGGETQYF.

The chain couples TRBV5-5 to TRBJ2-1; 12 bases match TRBD2. Germline values: CDR1 SGHKS, CDR2 YYEKEE (reference sequence). V lost 2 bases, J lost 8 bases, and 11 bases stayed unmatched. The CDR3 is 17 residues long. The CDR3 coding sequence is TGTGCCAGCAGCTTTACTATGACTAGCGGGGGTAGGTATGAGCAGTTCTTC. Protein product: CASSFTMTSGGRYEQFF.

The chain has TRBV5-4 and TRBJ2-1, with D unclear. The CDR3 covers 16 residues. Trimming stripped 0 bases from V and 0 bases from J, with 10 bases between. Germline CDR1 and CDR2: SGHNT and YYREEE (reference sequence). CDR3 protein: CASSLALGSSYNEQFF. CDR3 nucleotides: TGTGCCAGCAGCTTGGCGCTCGGAAGCTCCTACAATGAGCAGTTCTTC.

As regards this clonotype: A read error may account for a junction end that differs from germline. The gene calls are TRBV4-2 and TRBJ2-4, with a weak D call TRBD1 (6 bases). CDR1 is LGHNA, CDR2 YNFKEQ, per germline. The CDR3 totals 15 residues. In DNA form, the CDR3 reads TGTGCCAGCAGCCAAGTAGGACAGTCCCCCCTCGGTCAGGCCTTC. Protein: CASSQVGQSPLGQAF.

The sample holds a few counts of this clonotype. This sequence joins TRBV15 and TRBJ2-3, with 7 bases identical to TRBD2. With 0 bases clipped from V and 2 bases from J, the junction kept 8 bases outside the gene matches. This CDR3 spans 17 amino acids. Germline V gene lookup returns CDR1 LNHNV and CDR2 YYDKDF (reference sequence). This chain's CDR3 is CATSREVGAGNTDTQYF. The CDR3 region has the DNA TGTGCCACCAGCAGAGAAGTCGGAGCGGGAAACACAGATACGCAGTATTTT.

This clonotype was found many times. Germline is not matched at one junction end, which may reflect a read error. The chain combines TRBV20-1 with TRBJ1-4; D unclear. The germline gives CDR1 DFQATT, CDR2 SNEGSKA (reference sequence). The CDR3 is 9 residues long. The CDR3: CSARSTGIF. DNA for the CDR3: TGCAGTGCTAGATCGACCGGAATTTTT.

This clonotype was counted ten times or more. The chain is built from TRBV7-2 and TRBJ2-5, with 9 bases fitting TRBD2. Unmatched junction bases numbered 13, after V lost 0 bases and J lost 5 bases. The CDR3 consists of 18 residues. The germline gives CDR1 SGHTA, CDR2 FQGNSA. The chain's CDR3 is CASSLAGSLAGVGETQYF. In DNA form, the CDR3 reads TGTGCCAGCAGCTTAGCCGGGTCCTTAGCGGGGGTCGGGGAGACCCAGTACTTC.

This clonotype was counted between two and nine times. The chain carries TRBV7-2 and TRBJ2-1, with 8 bases identical to TRBD2. Germline assignment: CDR1 SGHTA and CDR2 FQGNSA. V shed 5 bases, J shed 5 bases, and the junction held 8 bases outside the gene matches. The CDR3 covers 15 residues. The CDR3 loop is CASSPQLAANNEQFF. The CDR3 nucleotides are TGTGCCAGCAGCCCCCAACTAGCGGCAAACAATGAGCAGTTCTTC. Together with reference TRBV7-2 and TRBJ2-1, the CDR3 gives the full variable domain: GAGVSQSPSNKVTEKGKDVELRCDPISGHTALYWYRQSLGQGLEFLIYFQGNSAPDKSGLPSDRFSAERTGGSVSTLTIQRTQQEDSAVYLCASSPQLAANNEQFFGPGTRLTVL.

This clonotype has a handful of counts. This chain links TRBV12-3 or TRBV12-4 with TRBJ1-1; 7 nucleotides line up with TRBD1. CDR3 length: 14 residues. The V gene end was trimmed by 5 bases and the J gene end by 3 bases; junction bases not matched to a gene: 6. CDR3 loop: CASSPDRAYTEAFF. The CDR3, as DNA: TGTGCCAGCAGTCCCGACAGGGCTTACACTGAAGCTTTCTTT.

This clonotype was recorded many times. The chain carries TRBV4-3 and TRBJ1-1; no firm D call. Germline V CDR1 and CDR2: LGHNA, YSLEER. The CDR3 covers 16 residues. The V end was cut by 1 base, the J end by 1 base, with 13 bases between. The CDR3 bases are TGCGCCAGCAGCCAAGGTCTGTTGCGGGGGAACACTGAAGCTTTCTTT. Protein sequence: CASSQGLLRGNTEAFF.

This sequence joins TRBV4-2 and TRBJ1-5; D unclear. The CDR3 loop spans 13 amino acids. The V gene lost 1 base and the J gene lost 5 bases, with 6 bases spanning the gap. CDR1 is LGHNA and CDR2 is YNFKEQ in the germline V gene. The CDR3: CASSQVADQPQHF. The CDR3 DNA reads as TGTGCCAGCAGCCAAGTCGCGGATCAGCCCCAGCATTTT.

V usage is TRBV12-3 or TRBV12-4 and J usage is TRBJ2-1, with 9 bases identical to TRBD2. The junction had 11 bases not matched to a gene; V was cut back by 5 bases and J by 0 bases. The CDR3 has 18 residues. The CDR3 is CASSPRTSAPSSYNEQFF. CDR3 DNA: TGTGCCAGCAGTCCGAGGACTAGCGCCCCGAGCTCCTACAATGAGCAGTTCTTC.

As to this clonotype: A much bigger clone sits one base away, suggesting this may be a read error. This sequence joins TRBV12-3 or TRBV12-4 and TRBJ2-7; D gene uncertain. Trimming shortened V by 2 bases and J by 4 bases, and 3 bases separated the two germline ends. The CDR3 runs to 11 residues. CDR3 amino acids: CASSLKYEQYF. The DNA of the CDR3 is TGTGCCAGCAGTTTAAAGTACGAGCAGTACTTC.

This clonotype was seen ten or more times. The rearrangement uses TRBV19 and TRBJ2-3; TRBD1 aligns across 10 bases. With 4 bases clipped from V and 3 bases from J, the junction kept 4 bases outside the gene matches. The CDR3 is 15 amino acids. Germline V CDR1 and CDR2: LNHDA, SQIVND (reference sequence). CDR3 amino acids: CASSTTGQGTDTQYF. CDR3 DNA: TGTGCCAGTAGTACGACGGGACAGGGGACAGATACGCAGTATTTT.

This clonotype has a count of ten or more. This chain uses TRBV12-3 or TRBV12-4 with TRBJ1-4; D is perhaps TRBD1 (5 bases). This CDR3 region has 13 residues. V shed 7 bases and J shed 8 bases, with 14 bases lying between them. CDR3: CASKTTVEEKLFF. DNA for the CDR3: TGTGCCAGCAAAACGACAGTTGAAGAAAAACTGTTTTTT.

This clonotype was seen at least ten times. This chain links TRBV20-1 with TRBJ2-1; D is perhaps TRBD1 or TRBD2 (5 bases each). V was cut by 6 bases and J by 9 bases, with 18 bases left in between. This CDR3 has 13 amino acids. CDR1 is DFQATT, CDR2 SNEGSKA, per germline (reference sequence). DNA of the CDR3: TGCAGTGCCCCTCCCCCGGGGCGGCGTGAGCAGTTCTTC. Its translation is CSAPPPGRREQFF.

The table lists this clonotype with a few counts. This chain links TRBV20-1 with TRBJ2-7; 7 bases are shared with TRBD1. Germline CDR1 reads DFQATT; CDR2 reads SNEGSKA (reference sequence). V dropped 6 bases and J dropped 2; count of bases not matched to a gene: 4. This CDR3 is built from 12 residues. Here the CDR3 reads CSAPQGTYEQYF. CDR3 nucleotides: TGCAGTGCCCCACAGGGGACCTACGAGCAGTACTTC.

The V gene is TRBV28, the J gene TRBJ1-5; tentative D call: TRBD1 (6 bases). V lost 4 bases, J lost 0 bases, and 13 bases lay in between. The germline V gene encodes CDR1 MDHEN and CDR2 SYDVKM. This CDR3 is built from 16 residues. Written as DNA, the CDR3 is TGTGCCAGCAGTTCCCTTAGGGGGGATAGCAATCAGCCCCAGCATTTT. Translated, it gives CASSSLRGDSNQPQHF.

This clonotype was counted at least ten times. The V and J genes are TRBV5-1 and TRBJ2-1; D perhaps matches TRBD1 (6 bases). Germline V CDR1 and CDR2: SGHRS, YFSETQ. V lost 0 bases and J lost 1, with 8 bases in between. The CDR3 totals 15 residues. The CDR3 coding sequence is TGCGCCAGCAGCTTGGAGGGACAATCCTACAATGAGCAGTTCTTC. Protein product: CASSLEGQSYNEQFF.

In this sample, this clonotype turned up many times. V usage is TRBV29-1 and J usage is TRBJ2-7; D gene unclear. Germline V gives CDR1 SQVTM, CDR2 ANQGSEA. The CDR3 has 14 amino acids. The V end lost 6 bases, the J end lost 1 base, and 16 bases lay between the germline ends. DNA of the CDR3: TGCAGCGTCCGGGCCACGTTTGGGTCCTACGAGCAGTACTTC. Its protein product is CSVRATFGSYEQYF.

The table lists this clonotype with a few counts. The V gene is TRBV6-2 or TRBV6-3, the J gene TRBJ1-2, with D possibly being TRBD1 (5 bases). The V gene lost 5 bases and the J gene lost 2 bases, with 6 bases spanning the gap. The CDR3 has 12 residues. Per the germline V gene, CDR1 is MNHEY and CDR2 is SVGEGT. CDR3 nucleotide sequence: TGTGCCAGCAGTCGACAGAACTATGGCTACACCTTC. Protein sequence: CASSRQNYGYTF.

This clonotype was picked up many times. V usage is TRBV29-1 and J usage is TRBJ2-7; D perhaps matches TRBD1 (5 bases). Trimming cost V 3 bases and J 3 bases, with 9 bases left between them. This CDR3 contains 12 residues. Germline V gene lookup returns CDR1 SQVTM and CDR2 ANQGSEA. The CDR3, as DNA: TGCAGCGTTGAGGACACCCACTACGAGCAGTACTTC. Encoded protein: CSVEDTHYEQYF.

In this sample, this clonotype turned up a few times. The V gene is TRBV7-2, the J gene TRBJ2-7, with D hard to call. CDR3 length: 14 amino acids. Germline values: CDR1 SGHTA, CDR2 FQGNSA. Trimming removed 3 bases at V and 3 bases at J, with 12 bases between. CDR3 bases: TGTGCCAGCAGCTTGACTCTCCGTGACTACGAGCAGTACTTC. Amino acid sequence: CASSLTLRDYEQYF.

The chain couples TRBV7-9 to TRBJ1-3, with D maybe TRBD1 (6 bases). V gave up 8 bases and J gave up 0 bases, with 17 bases separating them. Germline CDR1 SEHNR, CDR2 FQNEAQ (reference sequence). CDR3 size: 16 residues. CDR3 in amino acids: CASELGGGSSGNTIYF. CDR3 in DNA: TGTGCCAGCGAATTAGGAGGGGGGAGCTCTGGAAACACCATATATTTT.

This clonotype appeared a few times. This chain uses TRBV15 with TRBJ1-4; D is possibly TRBD1 (6 bases). CDR3 length: 14 residues. Germline V gives CDR1 LNHNV, CDR2 YYDKDF (reference sequence). Trimming took 1 base from V and 5 from J, leaving 8 bases between them. The CDR3 bases are TGTGCCACCAGCAGAGGGGGGCCCAATGAAAAACTGTTTTTT. Its protein is CATSRGGPNEKLFF.